These 26 T cell receptor beta chains came from one sample sequenced in a study of T cells in Graves' hyperthyroidism and ophthalmopathy. Template material for amplifying TCR beta CDR3 regions consisted of RNA transcripts. HTBI primers were the set used in a first-round RT-PCR of the TCR CDR3. TCRdb reprocessed the multiplex PCR reads with MiXCR, giving one entry per CDR3 protein. The data contain around 520,000 distinct CDR3 sequences, around 14% of them singletons. Source material: blood. These receptor sequences come from a woman aged 18-29 years with Graves' hyperthyroidism.

This clonotype was counted many times. The chain couples TRBV27 to TRBJ1-1; tentatively, D is TRBD1 (5 bases). V was pared by 5 bases and J by 7 bases, with 17 bases between. CDR1 and CDR2 from the germline V gene are MNHEY and SMNVEV (reference sequence). CDR3 size: 14 residues. CDR3 region: CASSRTPGNGEAFF. DNA of the CDR3: TGTGCCAGCAGTCGGACACCTGGAAATGGTGAAGCTTTCTTT.

This clonotype showed up many times. The chain recombines TRBV19 with TRBJ2-1; 7 positions agree with TRBD2. This CDR3 region has 13 residues. V lost 4 bases, J lost 8 bases, and 5 bases stayed unmatched. CDR1 LNHDA and CDR2 SQIVND come from the germline V gene (reference sequence). The CDR3 DNA sequence: TGTGCCAGTAGTAATGAGGGGAGGGATGAGCAGTTCTTC. This codes for CASSNEGRDEQFF.

J is TRBJ2-2 and V is TRBV12-3 or TRBV12-4, with unresolved D. V dropped 7 bases and J dropped 4 bases, with 10 bases sitting between them. The CDR3 contains 13 residues. The CDR3 protein is CASTLTLTGELFF. The CDR3 DNA is TGTGCCAGCACCCTGACTCTCACCGGGGAGCTGTTTTTT.

The rearrangement uses TRBV10-3 and TRBJ2-7; perhaps TRBD2 as D (6 bases). CDR1 and CDR2 (germline): ENHRY, SYGVKD. Trimming stripped 6 bases from V and 3 bases from J, with 9 bases between. The CDR3 has 12 residues. The CDR3 bases are TGTGCCATCAGCGGAGGGCTCTACGAGCAGTACTTC. Translated: CAISGGLYEQYF.

This clonotype was detected ten times or more. This chain links TRBV12-3 or TRBV12-4 with TRBJ2-1; 11 bases are shared with TRBD2. The CDR3 spans 15 residues. V was pared by 7 bases and J by 2 bases, with 4 bases of the junction left unmatched. The CDR3 nucleotides read TGTGCCAGCACCGTGACTAGCGGGACCTACAATGAGCAGTTCTTC. Translating it yields CASTVTSGTYNEQFF.

This clonotype occurred many times. The chain is built from TRBV11-2 and TRBJ1-1, with D perhaps TRBD1 (6 bases). This CDR3 is 12 amino acids long. The V gene's germline CDR1 is SGHAT and CDR2 FQNNGV. Trimming left V 9 bases short and J 4 bases short, with 12 bases between. The CDR3 protein is CASMRGSTEAFF. CDR3 DNA: TGTGCCAGTATGAGGGGGTCCACTGAAGCTTTCTTT.

V usage is TRBV27 and J usage is TRBJ2-2; D unresolved. The CDR3 consists of 14 residues. Germline V gene lookup returns CDR1 MNHEY and CDR2 SMNVEV (reference sequence). Trimming took 5 bases from V and 5 from J, leaving 12 bases between them. DNA of the CDR3: TGTGCCAGCAGTAGATTAGTGACTACCGGGGAGCTGTTTTTT. This translates into CASSRLVTTGELFF.

This clonotype showed up many times. The chain links TRBV12-3 or TRBV12-4 to TRBJ1-2; TRBD1 matches at 7 bases. Trimming removed 4 bases from V and 8 bases from J; junction bases left unmatched: 10. The length of the CDR3 is 14 residues. DNA for the CDR3: TGTGCCAGCAGTTCCCTATTGACAGGGATAGGCTACACCTTC. The encoded protein is CASSSLLTGIGYTF.

This clonotype was seen many times. DNA of the CDR3: TGTGCCAGCAGTTCGACCCCCGGGACATCGGGATCACCCCTCCACTTT. It codes for CASSSTPGTSGSPLHF. The V gene is TRBV28, the J gene TRBJ1-6, with D tentatively TRBD1 (6 bases). Germline loops: CDR1 MDHEN, CDR2 SYDVKM. The CDR3 is made up of 16 amino acids. V shed 4 bases and J shed 10 bases, with 20 bases lying between them.

This clonotype was seen a few times. The chain couples TRBV27 to TRBJ1-2; D might be TRBD1 (5 bases). Looked up from germline, CDR1 is MNHEY and CDR2 is SMNVEV (reference sequence). The V gene lost 6 bases and the J gene lost 4 bases, with 18 bases spanning the gap. This CDR3 spans 15 amino acids. The DNA for the CDR3 is TGTGCCAGCAGCCCCTCCGCTTGGGGGGGCTATGGCTACACCTTC. Its translation is CASSPSAWGGYGYTF.

In this sample, this clonotype turned up a few times. The chain carries TRBV5-1 and TRBJ2-3; perhaps TRBD2 as D (6 bases). The CDR3 runs 16 residues. V dropped 4 bases and J dropped 2 bases, with 17 bases sitting between them. Germline V gene lookup returns CDR1 SGHRS and CDR2 YFSETQ. The DNA of the CDR3 is TGCGCCAGCAGCCCTACGACTAGTGCCGTCACAGATACGCAGTATTTT. It yields the protein CASSPTTSAVTDTQYF. Looking up the rest from reference TRBV5-1 and TRBJ2-3 gives the full variable domain: KAGVTQTPRYLIKTRGQQVTLSCSPISGHRSVSWYQQTPGQGLQFLFEYFSETQRNKGNFPGRFSGRQFSNSRSEMNVSTLELGDSALYLCASSPTTSAVTDTQYFGPGTRLTVL.

This clonotype has just a few counts. J is TRBJ1-1 and V is TRBV7-9; D ambiguous. The V gene lost 2 bases and the J gene lost 3 bases, with 16 bases spanning the gap. Looked up from germline, CDR1 is SEHNR and CDR2 is FQNEAQ (reference sequence). The CDR3 has 16 residues. The CDR3 protein is CASSLTKPAGHTEAFF. CDR3 DNA sequence: TGTGCCAGCAGCTTAACAAAGCCAGCCGGTCACACTGAAGCTTTCTTT.

J is TRBJ1-5 and V is TRBV18; 10 bases agree with TRBD1. The junction had 12 bases not matched to a gene; V was cut back by 4 bases and J by 9 bases. Germline lookup yields CDR1 KGHSH and CDR2 LQKENI. The CDR3 runs to 16 residues. CDR3 in DNA: TGTGCCAGCTCACTGTCCGGGACAGGGGCAATCTGGCCCCAGCATTTT. It is translated as CASSLSGTGAIWPQHF. The full variable domain, its missing parts supplied by reference TRBV18 and TRBJ1-5, is NAGVMQNPRHLVRRRGQEARLRCSPMKGHSHVYWYRQLPEEGLKFMVYLQKENIIDESGMPKERFSAEFPKEGPSILRIQQVVRGDSAAYFCASSLSGTGAIWPQHFGDGTRLSIL.

In this sample, this clonotype turned up many times. V usage is TRBV7-3 and J usage is TRBJ2-7; D call uncertain. The V gene lost 1 base and the J gene lost 3 bases, with 16 bases spanning the gap. This CDR3 has 16 residues. CDR1 SGHTA and CDR2 FQGTGA come from the germline V gene. The CDR3 nucleotides are TGTGCCAGCAGCTTAAGAGTGGCCGTCAGCCTCTACGAGCAGTACGTC. It specifies CASSLRVAVSLYEQYV.

This clonotype was counted many times. This rearrangement joins TRBV4-1 to TRBJ2-7, with 8 bases lining up with TRBD2. Germline V CDR1 and CDR2: MGHRA, YSYEKL. Losses at the gene ends were 5 bases for V and 6 bases for J; bases not matched to a gene: 12. The CDR3 totals 15 residues. CDR3 sequence: CASSWGDGRVSEQYV. In nucleotides, the CDR3 is TGCGCCAGCAGCTGGGGGGACGGGAGGGTCTCCGAGCAGTACGTC.

In this sample, this clonotype turned up many times. The J gene is TRBJ2-4, the V gene TRBV5-1; D not certain. The germline V and J ends were trimmed by 4 bases and 0 bases, with 11 bases remaining between them. CDR1 SGHRS and CDR2 YFSETQ come from the germline V gene. The CDR3 is made up of 15 amino acids. In nucleotides, the CDR3 is TGCGCCAGCAGCGATGCGAGACAAGCCAAAAACATTCAGTACTTC. Its translation is CASSDARQAKNIQYF.

The genes are TRBV5-1 and TRBJ2-7; a possible D gene is TRBD2 (6 bases). The V and J ends lost 4 bases and 9 bases respectively, with 17 bases between them. This CDR3 spans 13 amino acids. The germline V gene encodes CDR1 SGHRS and CDR2 YFSETQ. CDR3 loop: CASSINSGKSQYF. The CDR3 bases are TGCGCCAGCAGCATAAATAGCGGCAAATCGCAGTACTTC.

This clonotype was detected many times. V gene TRBV12-3 or TRBV12-4 combines with J gene TRBJ2-7, with TRBD2 identical over 12 bases. This CDR3 has 15 residues. The V and J ends lost 6 bases and 6 bases, in that order; junction bases with no gene match: 9. CDR3: CASSLPTSGRSEQYF. Here the CDR3 DNA reads TGTGCCAGCAGCCTCCCCACTAGCGGGAGGTCCGAGCAGTACTTC.

This clonotype has at least ten counts. The chain carries TRBV20-1 and TRBJ1-5; TRBD1 agrees at 9 bases. The CDR3 is made up of 14 amino acids. The germline V gene has CDR1 DFQATT and CDR2 SNEGSKA (reference sequence). J gave up 7 bases and V 6 bases, and 10 bases lay outside the gene matches. CDR3: CSALRTGDEQPQHF. For the CDR3, the DNA is TGCAGTGCCCTGCGGACAGGGGATGAACAGCCCCAGCATTTT.

This clonotype appeared many times. The chain couples TRBV5-1 to TRBJ2-1; 7 nucleotides agree with TRBD2. The trim removed 0 bases at V and 6 bases at J, leaving 3 bases unmatched. Germline CDR1 reads SGHRS; CDR2 reads YFSETQ. The length of the CDR3 is 14 residues. The CDR3 here is CASSLGLAVNEQFF. In DNA form, the CDR3 reads TGCGCCAGCAGCTTGGGACTAGCCGTCAATGAGCAGTTCTTC.

In its sample, this clonotype was seen many times. This chain joins TRBV14 and TRBJ2-3; possibly TRBD2 for D (6 bases). The V and J ends lost 5 bases and 9 bases respectively, with 21 bases between them. The CDR3 has 15 amino acids. CDR1 and CDR2 from the germline V gene are SGHDN and FVKESK. CDR3 sequence: CASSMVAAPFGTQYF. CDR3 sequence (DNA): TGTGCCAGCAGCATGGTAGCGGCCCCTTTTGGAACGCAGTATTTT.

This clonotype was observed at least ten times. The chain joins TRBV7-3 to TRBJ1-6; D uncertain. Trimming shortened V by 5 bases and J by 0 bases, and 8 bases separated the two germline ends. This CDR3 contains 15 residues. Germline loops: CDR1 SGHTA, CDR2 FQGTGA. CDR3 sequence (DNA): TGTGCCAGCAGCCAGACACACTCCTATAATTCACCCCTCCACTTT. It yields the protein CASSQTHSYNSPLHF.

Only a few counts were recorded for this clonotype. The chain carries TRBV15 and TRBJ1-3; D gene ambiguous. Trimming took off 0 bases at V and 4 bases at J, with 10 bases between the two ends. The CDR3 runs 15 residues. CDR1 is LNHNV, CDR2 YYDKDF, per germline (reference sequence). CDR3 loop: CATSRDVSEGNTIYF. CDR3 DNA sequence: TGTGCCACCAGCAGAGATGTCAGCGAAGGAAACACCATATATTTT.

This clonotype came up many times. The rearrangement joins TRBV11-2 to TRBJ1-6; 9 bases fit TRBD1. With V trimmed by 5 bases and J by 0 bases, 14 bases remained unmatched. CDR3 length: 20 residues. Germline V CDR1 and CDR2: SGHAT, FQNNGV. CDR3 nucleotides: TGTGCCAGCAGCCACTTACCGGGACAGGGCGTTGGCTCCTATAATTCACCCCTCCACTTT. It encodes CASSHLPGQGVGSYNSPLHF. The whole variable domain, remainder taken from reference TRBV11-2 and TRBJ1-6, is EAGVAQSPRYKIIEKRQSVAFWCNPISGHATLYWYQQILGQGPKLLIQFQNNGVVDDSQLPKDRFSAERLKGVDSTLKIQPAKLEDSAVYLCASSHLPGQGVGSYNSPLHFGNGTRLTVT.

In this sample, this clonotype turned up a few times. J is TRBJ1-6 and V is TRBV2; a weak D match, TRBD1 (6 bases). V lost 6 bases, J lost 6 bases, and 12 bases lay in between. The CDR3 contains 14 residues. Germline V gene sequence: CDR1 SNHLY, CDR2 FYNNEI. CDR3 protein: CASSRQGPNSPLHF. The DNA of the CDR3 is TGTGCCAGCAGCAGGCAGGGGCCTAATTCACCCCTCCACTTT.

Many counts were recorded for this clonotype. The chain has TRBV2 and TRBJ2-1, with TRBD2 identical over 10 bases. CDR3 size: 16 residues. J gave up 7 bases and V 0 bases, and 6 bases lay outside the gene matches. Germline loops: CDR1 SNHLY, CDR2 FYNNEI. The CDR3 DNA reads TGTGCCAGCAGTGAAGCAGGGCTAGCGGGGGATAATGAGCAGTTCTTC. Encoded protein: CASSEAGLAGDNEQFF.